This T cell receptor beta chain was sequenced in a study of cytomegalovirus exposure and HLA in healthy donors. Study-level results: Indistinguishability led to the exclusion of some V segments, TRBV6-2 and TRBV6-3 included. When analyzed later, a missense DCLRE1C variant was found to be linked to TCR beta V- and J-gene trimming. The likely origin of a cluster of highly shared sequence variants was a sequencing artifact.

About this clone itself: The target antigen is unknown.

With 4 bases removed from V and 3 bases from J, the gap between germline ends came to 10 bases. CDR3 length: 14 amino acids. Per germline, CDR1 MNHEY and CDR2 SVGAGI. The primer mix had 60 Vbeta and 13 Jbeta primers. The data were produced by immunoSEQ multiplex PCR, yet TCRdb's version contains in-frame clones alone and is incomplete. The sample contains roughly 110,000 clones, approximately 70% of which appear only once. The sequence was collected from a man aged 25-45 years in good health and CMV-seropositive. The chain combines TRBV6-5 with TRBJ1-5, with a weak D call TRBD1 (6 bases). The sample consisted of PBMCs. CDR3 DNA sequence: TGTGCCAGCAGTTTACCAGGGGTCAATCAGCCCCAGCATTTT. Protein: CASSLPGVNQPQHF.